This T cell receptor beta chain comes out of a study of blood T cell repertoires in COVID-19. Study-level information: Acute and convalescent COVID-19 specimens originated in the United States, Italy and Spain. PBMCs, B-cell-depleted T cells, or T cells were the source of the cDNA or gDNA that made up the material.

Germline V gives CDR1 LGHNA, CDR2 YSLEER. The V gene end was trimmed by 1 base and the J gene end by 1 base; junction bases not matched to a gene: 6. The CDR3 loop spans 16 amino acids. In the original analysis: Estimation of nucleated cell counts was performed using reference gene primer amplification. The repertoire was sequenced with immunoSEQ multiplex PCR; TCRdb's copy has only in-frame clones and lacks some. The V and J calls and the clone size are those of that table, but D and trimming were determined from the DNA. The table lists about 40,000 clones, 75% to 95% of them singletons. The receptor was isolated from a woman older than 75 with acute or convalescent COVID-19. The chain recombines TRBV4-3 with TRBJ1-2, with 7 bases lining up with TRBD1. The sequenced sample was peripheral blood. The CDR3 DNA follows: TGCGCCAGCAGCCAAGTTTGGGGACAGCATAACTATGGCTACACCTTC. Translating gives CASSQVWGQHNYGYTF.